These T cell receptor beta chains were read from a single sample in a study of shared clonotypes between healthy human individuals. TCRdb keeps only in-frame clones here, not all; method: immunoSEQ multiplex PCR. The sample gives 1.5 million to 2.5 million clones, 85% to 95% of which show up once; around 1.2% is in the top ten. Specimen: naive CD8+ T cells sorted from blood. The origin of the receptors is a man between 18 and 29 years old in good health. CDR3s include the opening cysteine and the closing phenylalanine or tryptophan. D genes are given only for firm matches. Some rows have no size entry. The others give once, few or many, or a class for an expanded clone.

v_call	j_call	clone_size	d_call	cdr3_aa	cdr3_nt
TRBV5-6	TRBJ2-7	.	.	CASGSSGVGKAYEQYF	TGTGCCAGCGGGAGTTCGGGAGTAGGGAAGGCCTACGAGCAGTACTTC
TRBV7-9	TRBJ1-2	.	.	CASSLGSGHNYGYTF	TGTGCCAGCAGCTTGGGTTCAGGGCATAACTATGGCTACACCTTC
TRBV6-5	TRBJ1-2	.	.	CASRFSGTLFYGYTF	TGTGCCAGCAGGTTTTCCGGGACCCTTTTTTATGGCTACACCTTC
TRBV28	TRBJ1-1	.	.	CASKPGMNTEAFF	TGTGCCAGCAAACCAGGGATGAACACTGAAGCTTTCTTT
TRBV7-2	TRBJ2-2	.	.	CASSLKLEVEPRRELFF	TGTGCCAGCAGCTTAAAATTAGAGGTCGAACCACGAAGGGAGCTGTTTTTT
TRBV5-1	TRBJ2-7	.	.	CASSWGTDEYEQYF	TGCGCCAGCAGCTGGGGGACGGATGAATACGAGCAGTACTTC
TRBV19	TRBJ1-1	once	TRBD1	CASSPGQGGTEAFF	TGTGCCAGTAGTCCCGGACAGGGTGGCACTGAAGCTTTCTTT
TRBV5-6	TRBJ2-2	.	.	CASSLGGNTGELFF	TGTGCCAGCAGCTTGGGGGGGAACACCGGGGAGCTGTTTTTT
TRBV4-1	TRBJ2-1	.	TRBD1	CASSQFSGTGNEQFF	TGCGCCAGCAGCCAGTTTTCCGGGACAGGGAATGAGCAGTTCTTC
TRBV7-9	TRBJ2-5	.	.	CASSSPLGQTQETQYF	TGTGCCAGCAGCTCCCCACTCGGACAGACTCAAGAGACCCAGTACTTC
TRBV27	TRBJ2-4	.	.	CASSLRGVKNIQYF	TGTGCCAGCAGTTTGAGGGGTGTCAAAAACATTCAGTACTTC
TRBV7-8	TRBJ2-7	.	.	CASSFRLGTYEQYF	TGTGCCAGCAGCTTCAGACTTGGTACCTACGAGCAGTACTTC
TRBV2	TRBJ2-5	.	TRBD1	CASRRDRVRETQYF	TGTGCCAGTCGCCGGGACAGGGTTCGAGAGACCCAGTACTTC
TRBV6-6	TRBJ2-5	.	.	CASSSPGYQETQYF	TGTGCCAGCAGTTCACCAGGGTACCAAGAGACCCAGTACTTC
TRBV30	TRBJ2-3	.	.	CAWSNPPDTQYF	TGTGCCTGGAGTAATCCACCAGATACGCAGTATTTT
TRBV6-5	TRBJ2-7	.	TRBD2	CASSYSTSGYEQYF	TGTGCCAGCAGTTACTCGACTAGCGGTTACGAGCAGTACTTC
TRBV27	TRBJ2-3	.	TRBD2	CASSYLAGPRGTDTQYF	TGTGCCAGCAGTTATCTAGCGGGACCTAGGGGCACAGATACGCAGTATTTT
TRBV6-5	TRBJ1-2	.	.	CASNSGSPRGYTF	TGTGCCAGCAATTCAGGGAGCCCACGCGGCTACACCTTC
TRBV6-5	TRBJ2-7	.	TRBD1	CASSPGQGNYEQYF	TGTGCCAGCAGTCCAGGACAGGGGAACTACGAGCAGTACTTC
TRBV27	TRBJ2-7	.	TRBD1	CASSLSSGTGAYEQYF	TGTGCCAGCAGTTTATCCTCCGGGACAGGGGCCTACGAGCAGTACTTC
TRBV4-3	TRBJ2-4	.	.	CASSPSTLSIAKNIQYF	TGCGCCAGCAGCCCAAGTACACTGTCCATAGCCAAAAACATTCAGTACTTC
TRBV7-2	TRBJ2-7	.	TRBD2	CASRRTSGREPYEQYF	TGTGCCAGCAGGCGGACTAGCGGGAGGGAACCCTACGAGCAGTACTTC
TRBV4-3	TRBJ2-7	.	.	CASSQGLLAYEQYF	TGCGCCAGCAGTCAGGGACTCCTAGCCTACGAGCAGTACTTC
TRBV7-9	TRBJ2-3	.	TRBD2	CASSRLAGGSTDTQYF	TGTGCCAGCAGCCGTCTAGCGGGAGGGAGCACAGATACGCAGTATTTT
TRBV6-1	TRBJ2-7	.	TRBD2	CASSTSGAYEQYF	TGTGCCAGCAGCACTAGCGGGGCCTACGAGCAGTACTTC
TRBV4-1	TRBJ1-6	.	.	CASSQVFAYISPLHF	TGCGCCAGCAGCCAAGTTTTTGCCTACATTTCACCCCTCCACTTT
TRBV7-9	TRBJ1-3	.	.	CASSLTASGNTIYF	TGTGCCAGCAGCTTAACTGCCTCTGGAAACACCATATATTTT
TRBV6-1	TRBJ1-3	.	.	CASSEAGSSGNTIYF	TGTGCCAGCAGTGAAGCGGGCAGTTCTGGAAACACCATATATTTT
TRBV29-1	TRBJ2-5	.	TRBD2	CSVEDRLAEQETQYF	TGCAGCGTTGAAGACCGACTAGCGGAGCAAGAGACCCAGTACTTC
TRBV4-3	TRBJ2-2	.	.	CASSPFPGELFF	TGCGCCAGCAGCCCCTTCCCCGGGGAGCTGTTTTTT
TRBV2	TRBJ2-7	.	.	CASSPSRSSYEQYF	TGTGCCAGCAGCCCCAGCCGGAGCTCCTACGAGCAGTACTTC
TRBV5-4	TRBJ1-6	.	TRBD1	CASSLLSTGPASPLHF	TGTGCCAGCAGCCTTTTGTCGACAGGGCCTGCCTCACCCCTCCACTTT
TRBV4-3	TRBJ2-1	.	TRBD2	CASSGTSVHEQFF	TGCGCCAGCTCGGGGACTAGCGTACATGAGCAGTTCTTC
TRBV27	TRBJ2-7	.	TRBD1	CASSLGGGQGKSYEQYF	TGTGCCAGCAGTTTAGGGGGTGGACAGGGGAAGAGCTACGAGCAGTACTTC
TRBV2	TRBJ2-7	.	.	CASSATGTYEQYF	TGTGCCAGCAGTGCGACAGGTACCTACGAGCAGTACTTC
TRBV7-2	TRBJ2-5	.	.	CASSLVHIVYQETQYF	TGTGCCAGCAGCTTAGTGCACATCGTGTACCAAGAGACCCAGTACTTC
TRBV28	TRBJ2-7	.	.	CASSNYEQYF	TGTGCCTCCTCGAACTACGAGCAGTACTTC
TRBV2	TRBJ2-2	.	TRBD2	CASSDTGGTGELFF	TGTGCCAGCAGTGATACGGGGGGGACCGGGGAGCTGTTTTTT
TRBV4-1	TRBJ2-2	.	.	CASSQDPPGSETGELFF	TGCGCCAGCAGCCAAGATCCCCCCGGGAGTGAGACCGGGGAGCTGTTTTTT
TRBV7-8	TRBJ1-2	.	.	CASSLEVVGLRGYTF	TGTGCCAGCAGCTTAGAAGTGGTGGGTTTGAGGGGCTACACCTTC
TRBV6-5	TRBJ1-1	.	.	CASRWEQNTEAFF	TGTGCCAGCCGATGGGAGCAGAACACTGAAGCTTTCTTT
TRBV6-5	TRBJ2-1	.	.	CASSLGELYNEQFF	TGTGCCAGCAGTTTGGGGGAACTCTACAATGAGCAGTTCTTC
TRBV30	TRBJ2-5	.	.	CALGPGGSETQYF	TGTGCCCTCGGGCCGGGCGGGTCAGAGACCCAGTACTTC
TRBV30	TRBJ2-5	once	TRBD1	CAWSVTGTVQETQYF	TGTGCCTGGAGTGTAACCGGGACAGTTCAAGAGACCCAGTACTTC
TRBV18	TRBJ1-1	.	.	CASSPGRLLVPRSTEAFF	TGTGCCAGCTCACCAGGTCGGCTTTTGGTCCCCCGGAGCACTGAAGCTTTCTTT
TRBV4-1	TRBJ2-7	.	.	CASSQVRQGFPEQYF	TGCGCCAGCAGCCAAGTCAGGCAGGGGTTCCCCGAGCAGTACTTC
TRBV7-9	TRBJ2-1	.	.	CASSLSGLTSYNEQFF	TGTGCCAGCAGCTTATCCGGACTGACCTCCTACAATGAGCAGTTCTTC
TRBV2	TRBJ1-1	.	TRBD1	CASSDTYLPGQGSFWTEAFF	TGTGCCAGCAGTGATACCTACCTTCCGGGACAGGGTAGTTTTTGGACTGAAGCTTTCTTT
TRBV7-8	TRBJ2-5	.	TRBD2	CASSWGLAGGNLQETQYF	TGTGCCAGCAGCTGGGGACTAGCGGGAGGTAACCTGCAAGAGACCCAGTACTTC
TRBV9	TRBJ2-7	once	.	CASSVLLGEAGGIYEQYF	TGTGCCAGCAGCGTATTGCTTGGGGAGGCGGGCGGGATCTACGAGCAGTACTTC
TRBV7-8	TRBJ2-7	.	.	CASSSDSSFFYEQYF	TGTGCCAGCAGCTCCGACAGTAGCTTCTTTTACGAGCAGTACTTC
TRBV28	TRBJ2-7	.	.	CASSLLGGVGYEQYF	TGTGCCAGCAGTTTACTCGGGGGAGTAGGCTACGAGCAGTACTTC
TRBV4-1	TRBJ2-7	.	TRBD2	CASSQETKRGLAVLNYEQYF	TGCGCCAGCAGCCAAGAAACCAAACGGGGACTAGCGGTTCTAAACTACGAGCAGTACTTC
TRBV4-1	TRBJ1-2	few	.	CASSQTGTGYTF	TGCGCCAGCAGCCAAACAGGCACTGGCTACACCTTC
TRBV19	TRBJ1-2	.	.	CASRAPGSVGYTF	TGTGCCAGTAGGGCCCCAGGGTCGGTTGGCTACACCTTC
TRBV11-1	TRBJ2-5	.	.	CASSLRGGRASGETQYF	TGTGCCAGCAGCTTAAGGGGGGGCAGGGCTTCCGGAGAGACCCAGTACTTC
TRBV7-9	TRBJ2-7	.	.	CASSSGLYEQYF	TGTGCCAGCAGCTCGGGGCTATACGAGCAGTACTTC
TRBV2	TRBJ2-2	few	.	CASTRTGENTGELFF	TGTGCCAGCACCAGAACGGGGGAGAACACCGGGGAGCTGTTTTTT
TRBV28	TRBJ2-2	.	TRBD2	CASSSAGLAGVETGELFF	TGTGCCAGCAGTTCAGCGGGACTAGCGGGGGTTGAGACCGGGGAGCTGTTTTTT
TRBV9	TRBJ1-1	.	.	CASAEGGYTEAFF	TGTGCCAGCGCAGAAGGAGGGTATACTGAAGCTTTCTTT